A selection of T cell receptor beta chains follows, all from one sample in a study of T cells in Graves' hyperthyroidism and ophthalmopathy. TCRdb used MiXCR to reprocess the multiplex PCR reads, holding one entry per CDR3 protein. The sample has around 660,000 distinct CDR3 sequences, about 45% seen once. The sequencing input was peripheral blood or thyroid tissue (not recorded which). The receptors here all came from an adult man with Graves' disease, either hyperthyroidism or ophthalmopathy (not recorded which). The CDR3 runs from the conserved cysteine through the conserved F or W. D genes are given only for firm matches. Expanded clones are given a class, and other clones once, few, many or no size at all.

>-|TRBV29-1|TRBJ2-5|-
TGCAGCGTCCGGGGAGGGGGAGAAGAGACCCAGTACTTC
CSVRGGGEETQYF
>-|TRBV12-3/TRBV12-4|TRBJ2-7|few
TGTGCCAGCAGTGGCCTAGCCGATTCCTACGAGCAGTACTTC
CASSGLADSYEQYF
>TRBD1|TRBV19|TRBJ1-1|many
TGTGCCAGTAGTGCGTGGGACAGGAACACTGAAGCTTTCTTT
CASSAWDRNTEAFF
>-|TRBV20-1|TRBJ2-7|-
TGCAGTGCTAGAGACGGCAACTACGAGCAGTACTTC
CSARDGNYEQYF
>TRBD1|TRBV14|TRBJ1-4|-
TGTGCCAGCAGCCAAGATGTCGGCAGGGGGGAAGAAAAACTGTTTTTT
CASSQDVGRGEEKLFF
>-|TRBV5-5|TRBJ2-6|few
TGTGCCAGCAGTCAGGCCTCCTCTGGGGCCAACGTCCTGACTTTC
CASSQASSGANVLTF
>-|TRBV24-1|TRBJ1-5|many
TGTGCCACCAGTGATTCACAGATCGATCAGCCCCAGCATTTT
CATSDSQIDQPQHF
>-|TRBV2|TRBJ1-1|few
TGTGCCAGCAGTTTGATGAGGGGCACTGAAGCTTTCTTT
CASSLMRGTEAFF
>TRBD2|TRBV7-7|TRBJ2-5|-
TGTGCTAGCAGGTCTAGCGGGGGGGCCGAACTGAAGACCCAGTACTTC
CASRSSGGAELKTQYF
>-|TRBV7-8|TRBJ2-7|-
TGTGCCAGCAGCCAATTTACAAGTTACGAGCAGTACTTC
CASSQFTSYEQYF
>TRBD2|TRBV29-1|TRBJ2-7|-
TGCAGCGTTGGAGGAAGGTCGACTAGCGGGAACTACGAGCAGTACTTC
CSVGGRSTSGNYEQYF
>-|TRBV10-3|TRBJ1-5|few
TGTGCCATCAGTGAGTCCCAGGGCCAAGGTCAGCCCCAGCATTTT
CAISESQGQGQPQHF
>TRBD1|TRBV29-1|TRBJ1-4|-
TGCAACGCCCTGAGACAGGGCTCCTTTAATGAAAAACTGTTTTTT
CNALRQGSFNEKLFF
>-|TRBV5-5|TRBJ2-7|few
TGTGCCAGCAGCTTGGCCAATGGGTTGGGCGGGCAGTACTTC
CASSLANGLGGQYF
>-|TRBV7-3|TRBJ1-2|many
TGTGCCAGCAGCTTGGACGGGACTGACTACACCTTC
CASSLDGTDYTF
>-|TRBV20-1|TRBJ1-2|-
TGCAGTGCTAGCGCCGGGACAAGCTATGACTATAACTATGGCTACACCTTC
CSASAGTSYDYNYGYTF
>-|TRBV10-3|TRBJ1-5|-
TGTGCCAGCAGTGGGGGACGGGGAGGACAGCCCCAGCATTTT
CASSGGRGGQPQHF
>TRBD2|TRBV24-1|TRBJ2-3|-
TGTGCCACCAGGGCGGGGGATTCCGGAGATACGCAGTATTTT
CATRAGDSGDTQYF
>-|TRBV5-1|TRBJ1-1|few
TGCGCCAGCAGCTTGGTGGTTATGACGAACACTGAAGCTTTCTTT
CASSLVVMTNTEAFF
>-|TRBV24-1|TRBJ2-2|-
TGTGTCACCAGTTATGAGGAGACATTTATCACCGGGGAGCTGTTTTTT
CVTSYEETFITGELFF
>-|TRBV6-5|TRBJ1-4|-
TGTGCCAGCAGTTACTCGTGGGGGACTGAAAAACTGTTTTTT
CASSYSWGTEKLFF
>-|TRBV7-2|TRBJ1-2|many
TGTGCCAGCAGCTTAGATGGCAGGGCCAACTATGGCTACACCTTC
CASSLDGRANYGYTF
>TRBD1|TRBV10-3|TRBJ1-1|many
TGTGCCATCAGCCGGACAGGGGGAACTGAAGCTTTCTTT
CAISRTGGTEAFF